The clone carrying this T cell receptor (beta chain) was observed a handful of times. Its specificity is not known. MiXCR, run by TCRdb on the 5' RACE reads, gives a single entry per CDR3 protein. The table records 65,000 to 100,000 distinct CDR3 sequences, 9.5% to 15% of them present only once. This entry is derived from a study of T-cell memory formation after mild COVID-19. Study-wide results and limits: Day 37-peaking second-wave clones had unconfirmed SARS-CoV-2 specificity. Cross-reactive memory apparently joined, as some responding clones appeared in pre-infection memory. Clones that shrank (day 15 to 85) were balanced CD4/CD8, whereas later expanders leaned CD4+. Those CD4+ clones that contracted were mainly in CM and EM (CD8+ ones in EMRA).

Sequences were obtained from PBMCs or a T cell subset sorted from them (not recorded which). The source is a man in his late teens or twenties who had mild COVID-19 (a few samples of this study predate the infection). Cell type and time point are not known.

The CDR3 region has the DNA TGTGCCAGCAGTTTATACAGGGGGAAGTCCTACGAGCAGTACGTC. This translates into CASSLYRGKSYEQYV. The chain uses TRBV6-6 and TRBJ2-7; 8 nucleotides match TRBD1. The V and J ends lost 4 bases and 1 base, in that order; junction bases with no gene match: 6. The CDR3 is 15 residues long. Germline V CDR1 and CDR2: MNHNY, SVGAGI (reference sequence).